These 2 T cell receptor beta chains were all obtained from the same sample, sequenced in a study of T cells in Graves' hyperthyroidism and ophthalmopathy. Researchers took RNA transcripts and amplified the TCR beta CDR3 regions from them. The HTBI primer set served for first-round RT-PCR of the TCR CDR3. TCRdb reprocessed the multiplex PCR reads via MiXCR and lists one record per CDR3 protein. The data hold some 490,000 distinct CDR3 sequences, with approximately 23% observed a single time. Source material: blood. The origin of the receptors is an older woman with Graves' ophthalmopathy.

DNA of the CDR3: TGCAGTGCCAGGACAGGGGACGGTCCGAATTCACCCCTCCACTTT. Protein: CSARTGDGPNSPLHF. The V call is TRBV20-1, the J call TRBJ1-6, with TRBD1 matching 9 bases. Germline assignment: CDR1 DFQATT and CDR2 SNEGSKA (reference sequence). CDR3 length: 15 amino acids. V trimming: 6 bases; J trimming: 7 bases; junction bases outside the gene matches: 10.

This clonotype has only a few counts. J is TRBJ2-5 and V is TRBV3-1; TRBD2 is a possible D gene (6 bases). Per the germline V gene, CDR1 is LGHDT and CDR2 is YNNKEL (reference sequence). Deletions cut 3 bases from V and 5 bases from J, with 19 bases between. This CDR3 comprises 16 residues. CDR3 nucleotides: TGTGCCAGCAGCCATGGGGTAGCGGCAGTTAGGGAGACCCAGTACTTC. This encodes CASSHGVAAVRETQYF.